Below are 25 T cell receptor beta chains sequenced from a single sample in a study of cytomegalovirus exposure and HLA in healthy donors. The PCR ran on 60 Vbeta and 13 Jbeta primers. TCRdb's copy holds only in-frame clones and misses some; the assay was immunoSEQ multiplex PCR. This sample's clone table lists 100,000 to 150,000 clones. The material sequenced was PBMCs. The receptors derive from a man aged 18 to 35 in good health and CMV-seronegative.

The chain combines TRBV19 with TRBJ2-3; 8 bases fit TRBD2. CDR1 LNHDA and CDR2 SQIVND come from the germline V gene (reference sequence). There are 15 residues in the CDR3. Trimming cost V 3 bases and J 6 bases; bases outside gene matches: 8. In DNA, the CDR3 is TGTGCCAGTAGTATGCAGAGAGCGGGAGCGGATACGCAGTATTTT. Translation gives CASSMQRAGADTQYF. Based on the CDR3 plus reference TRBV19 and TRBJ2-3, the full variable domain is DGGITQSPKYLFRKEGQNVTLSCEQNLNHDAMYWYRQDPGQGLRLIYYSQIVNDFQKGDIAEGYSVSREKKESFPLTVTSAQKNPTAFYLCASSMQRAGADTQYFGPGTRLTVL.

The genes are TRBV27 and TRBJ1-1; perhaps TRBD1 as D (5 bases). The CDR3 has 16 residues. Germline values: CDR1 MNHEY, CDR2 SMNVEV (reference sequence). Trimming took off 5 bases at V and 5 bases at J, with 21 bases between the two ends. The CDR3: CASSTKAGQATTEAFF. Here the CDR3 DNA reads TGTGCCAGCAGTACGAAAGCGGGGCAAGCGACGACTGAAGCTTTCTTT.

The CDR3 sequence is CASSLEGSGGAWEQFF. In nucleotides, the CDR3 is TGTGCCAGCAGCTTAGAGGGCAGCGGGGGGGCTTGGGAGCAGTTCTTC. The chain recombines TRBV13 with TRBJ2-1, with 10 nucleotides matching TRBD2. The CDR3 is 16 residues long. Germline lookup yields CDR1 PRHDT and CDR2 FYEKMQ (reference sequence). V was pared by 1 base and J by 10 bases, with 10 bases of the junction left unmatched.

The chain couples TRBV7-8 to TRBJ2-7; 9 nucleotides agree with TRBD1. V trimming: 1 base; J trimming: 3 bases; junction bases outside the gene matches: 1. The CDR3 consists of 14 residues. Per the germline V gene, CDR1 is SGHVS and CDR2 is FQNEAQ. CDR3 region: CASSLGGQGYEQYF. Here the CDR3 DNA reads TGTGCCAGCAGCTTAGGGGGACAGGGCTACGAGCAGTACTTC.

The V call is TRBV7-3, the J call TRBJ2-2; TRBD2 is a possible D gene (6 bases). The germline gives CDR1 SGHTA, CDR2 FQGTGA. The V and J ends lost 6 bases and 1 base respectively, with 12 bases between them. The CDR3 has 15 residues. This CDR3 reads CASRDGGKNTGELFF. CDR3 DNA sequence: TGTGCCAGCAGAGACGGGGGTAAGAACACCGGGGAGCTGTTTTTT.

To note about this clone: The sample contains more than one DNA sequence encoding this CDR3. The V gene is TRBV6-5, the J gene TRBJ1-5, with a tentative D call TRBD1 (6 bases). CDR1 and CDR2 from the germline V gene are MNHEY and SVGAGI. V was cut by 0 bases and J by 3 bases, with 9 bases left in between. CDR3 size: 15 residues. CDR3 loop: CASSYSGGDNQPQHF. DNA for the CDR3: TGTGCCAGCAGTTACTCAGGGGGTGACAATCAGCCCCAGCATTTT.

The V gene is TRBV18, the J gene TRBJ2-5; TRBD1 matches 8 bases. Germline V lookup: CDR1 KGHSH, CDR2 LQKENI. The CDR3 is 15 residues long. V trimming: 3 bases; J trimming: 2 bases; junction bases outside the gene matches: 5. CDR3 in amino acids: CASSPDRAGQETQYF. CDR3 coding DNA: TGTGCCAGCTCACCGGACAGGGCCGGACAAGAGACCCAGTACTTC. The variable domain in full, with the rest retrieved from reference TRBV18 and TRBJ2-5, is NAGVMQNPRHLVRRRGQEARLRCSPMKGHSHVYWYRQLPEEGLKFMVYLQKENIIDESGMPKERFSAEFPKEGPSILRIQQVVRGDSAAYFCASSPDRAGQETQYFGPGTRLLVL.

The chain recombines TRBV4-1 with TRBJ2-3, with 12 bases lining up with TRBD2. From germline, CDR1 is MGHRA and CDR2 YSYEKL. V trimming: 3 bases; J trimming: 6 bases; junction bases outside the gene matches: 16. This CDR3 spans 19 amino acids. In DNA, the CDR3 is TGCGCCAGCAGCCACCCTAAGCGGACTAGCGGGGTTATTACGGATACGCAGTATTTT. Its translation: CASSHPKRTSGVITDTQYF.

The chain has TRBV28 and TRBJ1-1, with D possibly being TRBD1 (5 bases). V shed 9 bases and J shed 1 base, with 9 bases lying between them. CDR3 size: 12 residues. Germline CDR1 and CDR2: MDHEN and SYDVKM. The CDR3 DNA is TGTGCCAGTTTCGACAGGAACACTGAAGCTTTCTTT. As protein: CASFDRNTEAFF.

V gene TRBV19 combines with J gene TRBJ1-5; 10 bases map to TRBD1. The CDR3 consists of 15 residues. Trimming took 5 bases from V and 5 from J; bases not matched to a gene: 6. Germline CDR1 LNHDA, CDR2 SQIVND (reference sequence). CDR3 region: CASSVGTGAHQPQHF. The CDR3 nucleotides are TGTGCCAGTAGTGTCGGGACAGGGGCCCATCAGCCCCAGCATTTT.

The chain is built from TRBV7-6 and TRBJ2-2, with unresolved D. Trimming removed 1 base at V and 1 base at J, with 4 bases between. From germline, CDR1 is SGHVS and CDR2 FNYEAQ. There are 14 residues in the CDR3. The CDR3 is CASSLVQNTGELFF. CDR3 sequence (DNA): TGTGCCAGCAGCTTAGTCCAGAACACCGGGGAGCTGTTTTTT.

The rearrangement uses TRBV4-1 and TRBJ2-1; TRBD2 is a possible D gene (6 bases). CDR1 and CDR2 (germline): MGHRA, YSYEKL. The CDR3 is 14 amino acids. Between the trimmed V and J ends, which lost 3 bases and 7 bases, there was a span of 13 bases. CDR3 DNA sequence: TGCGCCAGCAGCCAGGGCGCGGGGTGGAATGAGCAGTTCTTC. Translation gives CASSQGAGWNEQFF.

The rearrangement joins TRBV18 to TRBJ2-7, with 8 bases fitting TRBD2. With 3 bases clipped from V and 12 bases from J, the junction kept 7 bases outside the gene matches. CDR1 is KGHSH, CDR2 LQKENI, per germline. The CDR3 totals 12 residues. The CDR3 DNA reads TGTGCCAGCTCACCTTCGGGGCGGGAGGCGTACTTC. Amino acids: CASSPSGREAYF.

The chain couples TRBV10-2 to TRBJ2-1; TRBD2 matches 9 bases. The germline gives CDR1 WSHSY, CDR2 SAAADI. CDR3 length equals 16 residues. V shed 3 bases and J 0 bases; nucleotides not matched to a gene: 3. CDR3 sequence (DNA): TGCGCCAGCAGTGACCCTAGCGGGGTCTCCTACAATGAGCAGTTCTTC. Translating it yields CASSDPSGVSYNEQFF.

The rearrangement joins TRBV5-4 to TRBJ2-7; 12 bases map to TRBD2. The germline gives CDR1 SGHNT, CDR2 YYREEE (reference sequence). Trimming took 2 bases from V and 5 from J; bases not matched to a gene: 5. The CDR3 is 15 residues long. The CDR3 nucleotides are TGTGCCAGCAGCTTCCTAGCGGGAGGGGTCAACGAGCAGTACTTC. Encoded protein: CASSFLAGGVNEQYF. The full variable domain, with the rest looked up from reference TRBV5-4 and TRBJ2-7, is ETGVTQSPTHLIKTRGQQVTLRCSSQSGHNTVSWYQQALGQGPQFIFQYYREEENGRGNFPPRFSGLQFPNYSSELNVNALELDDSALYLCASSFLAGGVNEQYFGPGTRLTVT.

The chain combines TRBV7-9 with TRBJ1-3, with D maybe TRBD1 (6 bases). Trimming stripped 8 bases from V and 1 base from J, with 9 bases between. This CDR3 region has 13 residues. CDR1 and CDR2 (germline): SEHNR, FQNEAQ (reference sequence). The CDR3 coding sequence is TGTGCCAGCGAGGGGGGGTCTGGAAACACCATATATTTT. Its protein is CASEGGSGNTIYF.

With respect to this clone: The sample has other DNA sequences that encode this CDR3 too. The genes are TRBV9 and TRBJ1-2; D is ambiguous. V was trimmed by 2 bases and J by 8 bases, leaving 10 bases between them. This CDR3 has 12 amino acids. From germline, CDR1 is SGDLS and CDR2 YYNGEE. The CDR3 reads CASSVRDSGYTF. CDR3 bases: TGTGCCAGCAGCGTCAGAGACTCGGGCTACACCTTC.

The rearrangement joins TRBV7-7 to TRBJ2-5, with D possibly TRBD1 on 6 matching bases. The CDR3 extends over 15 amino acids. Trimming pared 1 base from V and 7 bases from J, leaving 16 bases between. CDR1 and CDR2 (germline): SSHAT, FNYEAQ (reference sequence). CDR3 in amino acids: CASSLEAAGEGTQYF. CDR3 coding DNA: TGTGCCAGCAGCTTAGAGGCGGCAGGGGAAGGGACCCAGTACTTC.

This chain uses TRBV5-6 with TRBJ2-4; the D gene is possibly TRBD1 (5 bases). Trimming stripped 0 bases from V and 0 bases from J, with 7 bases between. This CDR3 spans 15 amino acids. Germline assignment: CDR1 SGHDT and CDR2 YYEEEE. CDR3: CASSLEDRAKNIQYF. The CDR3 nucleotides read TGTGCCAGCAGCTTGGAAGACAGAGCCAAAAACATTCAGTACTTC.

The rearrangement uses TRBV25-1 and TRBJ1-5, with D possibly matching TRBD1 (6 bases). Deletions cut 4 bases from V and 1 base from J, with 20 bases between. The CDR3 contains 18 residues. In germline, CDR1 is MGHDK, CDR2 SYGVNS. The CDR3 DNA reads as TGTGCCAGCAGTGCTTGGGGCGGGGGCGCACGGAGCAATCAGCCCCAGCATTTT. This gives the protein CASSAWGGGARSNQPQHF.

The chain carries TRBV7-9 and TRBJ1-1; D call uncertain. Germline V lookup: CDR1 SEHNR, CDR2 FQNEAQ (reference sequence). Deletions cut 2 bases from V and 0 bases from J, with 7 bases between. The CDR3 consists of 14 residues. This CDR3 reads CASSLQIMNTEAFF. The DNA of the CDR3 is TGTGCCAGCAGCTTACAAATCATGAACACTGAAGCTTTCTTT. The whole variable domain, filled in from reference TRBV7-9 and TRBJ1-1, reads DTGVSQNPRHKITKRGQNVTFRCDPISEHNRLYWYRQTLGQGPEFLTYFQNEAQLEKSRLLSDRFSAERPKGSFSTLEIQRTEQGDSAMYLCASSLQIMNTEAFFGQGTRLTVV.

The rearrangement joins TRBV2 to TRBJ2-7; TRBD1 matches 7 bases. V shed 8 bases and J 3 bases; nucleotides not matched to a gene: 10. Germline V lookup: CDR1 SNHLY, CDR2 FYNNEI. This CDR3 is 14 amino acids long. As DNA, the CDR3 is TGTGCCAGCTTTTTTCAGGCAGGGGGCTACGAGCAGTACTTC. Amino acids: CASFFQAGGYEQYF.

The chain joins TRBV5-1 to TRBJ2-3; D is possibly TRBD2 (6 bases). V was pared by 5 bases and J by 2 bases, with 21 bases between. The CDR3 is 17 residues long. The V gene's germline CDR1 is SGHRS and CDR2 YFSETQ. CDR3 bases: TGCGCCAGCAGTCCTCCGGGGCGGGGCAGAGCCACAGATACGCAGTATTTT. It translates to CASSPPGRGRATDTQYF.

The CDR3 DNA is TGTGCCAGTAGTATGAGAAATTCACCCCTCCACTTT. It specifies CASSMRNSPLHF. The genes are TRBV19 and TRBJ1-6, with D unresolved. Germline values: CDR1 LNHDA, CDR2 SQIVND (reference sequence). CDR3 length: 12 amino acids. Trimming shortened V by 3 bases and J by 7 bases, and 4 bases separated the two germline ends. Supplemented by reference TRBV19 and TRBJ1-6, the full variable domain reads DGGITQSPKYLFRKEGQNVTLSCEQNLNHDAMYWYRQDPGQGLRLIYYSQIVNDFQKGDIAEGYSVSREKKESFPLTVTSAQKNPTAFYLCASSMRNSPLHFGNGTRLTVT.

This chain links TRBV5-4 with TRBJ2-7, with 7 positions matching TRBD2. This CDR3 spans 15 amino acids. The germline V gene encodes CDR1 SGHNT and CDR2 YYREEE (reference sequence). J lost 0 bases, V lost 4 bases, and 7 bases had no gene match. The CDR3 DNA follows: TGTGCCAGCAGCCAACAGCGGGGCCCCTCCTACGAGCAGTACTTC. As protein: CASSQQRGPSYEQYF.